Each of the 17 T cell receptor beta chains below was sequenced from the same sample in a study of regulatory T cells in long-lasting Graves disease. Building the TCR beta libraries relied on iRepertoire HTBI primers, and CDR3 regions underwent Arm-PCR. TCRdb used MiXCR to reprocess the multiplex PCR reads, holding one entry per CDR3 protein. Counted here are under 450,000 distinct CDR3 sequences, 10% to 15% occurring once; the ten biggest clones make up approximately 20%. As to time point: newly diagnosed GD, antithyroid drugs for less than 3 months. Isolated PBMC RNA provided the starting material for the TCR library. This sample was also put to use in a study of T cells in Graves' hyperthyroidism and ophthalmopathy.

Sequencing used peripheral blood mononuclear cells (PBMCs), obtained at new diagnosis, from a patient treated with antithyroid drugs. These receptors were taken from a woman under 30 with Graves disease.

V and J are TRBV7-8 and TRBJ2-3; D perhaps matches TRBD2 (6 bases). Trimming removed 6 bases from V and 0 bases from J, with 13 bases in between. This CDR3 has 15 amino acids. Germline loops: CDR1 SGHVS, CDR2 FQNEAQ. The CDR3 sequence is CASSGTHLSTDTQYF. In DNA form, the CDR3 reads TGTGCCAGCAGTGGGACTCACTTAAGCACAGATACGCAGTATTTT.

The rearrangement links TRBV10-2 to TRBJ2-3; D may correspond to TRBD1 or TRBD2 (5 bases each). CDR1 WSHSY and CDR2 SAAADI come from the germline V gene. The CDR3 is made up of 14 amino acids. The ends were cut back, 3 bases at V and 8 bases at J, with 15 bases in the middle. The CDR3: CASSDGTSWGTQYF. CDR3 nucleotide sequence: TGCGCCAGCAGTGACGGGACCAGCTGGGGTACGCAGTATTTT.

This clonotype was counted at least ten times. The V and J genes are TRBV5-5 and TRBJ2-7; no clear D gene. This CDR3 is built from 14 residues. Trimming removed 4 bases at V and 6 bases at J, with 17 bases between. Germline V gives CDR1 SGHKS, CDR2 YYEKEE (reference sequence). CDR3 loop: CASSPHPVKGEQYF. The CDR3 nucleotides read TGTGCCAGCAGCCCCCACCCAGTGAAAGGCGAGCAGTACTTC.

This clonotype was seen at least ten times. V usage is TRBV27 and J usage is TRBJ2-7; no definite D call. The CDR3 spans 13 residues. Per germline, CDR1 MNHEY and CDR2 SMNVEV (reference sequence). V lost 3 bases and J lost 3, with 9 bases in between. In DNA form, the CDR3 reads TGTGCCAGCAGTTTTGGCCAGATCTACGAGCAGTACTTC. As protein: CASSFGQIYEQYF.

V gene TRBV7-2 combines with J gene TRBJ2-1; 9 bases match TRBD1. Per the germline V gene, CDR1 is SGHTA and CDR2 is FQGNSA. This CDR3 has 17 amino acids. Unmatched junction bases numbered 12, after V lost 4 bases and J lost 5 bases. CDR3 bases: TGTGCCAGCAGCTCACGGACAGGGGCGGCCCCACACAATGAGCAGTTCTTC. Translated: CASSSRTGAAPHNEQFF.

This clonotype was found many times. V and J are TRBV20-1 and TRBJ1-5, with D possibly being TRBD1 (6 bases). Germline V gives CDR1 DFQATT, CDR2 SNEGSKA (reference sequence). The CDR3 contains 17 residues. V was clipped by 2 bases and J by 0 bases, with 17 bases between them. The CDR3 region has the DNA TGCAGTGCTAGACCACAGGACAGCCCGTATAGCAATCAGCCCCAGCATTTT. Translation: CSARPQDSPYSNQPQHF.

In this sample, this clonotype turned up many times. This chain's CDR3 is CASRPGLGVDTQYF. The DNA for the CDR3 is TGTGCCAGCAGGCCGGGACTAGGCGTCGATACGCAGTATTTT. The chain combines TRBV3-1 with TRBJ2-3, with 8 bases that match TRBD2. This CDR3 spans 14 amino acids. CDR1 LGHDT and CDR2 YNNKEL come from the germline V gene (reference sequence). J lost 6 bases, V lost 6 bases, and 8 bases had no gene match.

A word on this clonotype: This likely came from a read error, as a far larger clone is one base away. CDR3 region: CASARAEAGARVQFF. DNA of the CDR3: TGTGCCAGCGCCCGAGCCGAGGCGGGAGCTCGTGTGCAGTTCTTC. The chain carries TRBV13 and TRBJ2-1; TRBD2 aligns across 7 bases. V was pared by 8 bases and J by 12 bases, with 19 bases of the junction left unmatched. The CDR3 has 15 residues. Germline V lookup: CDR1 PRHDT, CDR2 FYEKMQ (reference sequence).

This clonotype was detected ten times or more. The CDR3 loop reads CAIRDSYTDTQYF. CDR3 DNA: TGTGCCATTAGGGACAGTTACACAGATACGCAGTATTTT. The V gene is TRBV19, the J gene TRBJ2-3; 7 bases match TRBD1. Germline V CDR1 and CDR2: LNHDA, SQIVND (reference sequence). This CDR3 has 13 amino acids. V shed 10 bases, J shed 2 bases, and the junction held 6 bases outside the gene matches.

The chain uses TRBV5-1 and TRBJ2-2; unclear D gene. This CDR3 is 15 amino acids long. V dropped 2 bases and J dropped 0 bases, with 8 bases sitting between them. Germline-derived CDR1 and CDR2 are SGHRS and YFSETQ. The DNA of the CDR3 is TGCGCCAGCAGCTTCGAGGCAACGAACACCGGGGAGCTGTTTTTT. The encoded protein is CASSFEATNTGELFF.

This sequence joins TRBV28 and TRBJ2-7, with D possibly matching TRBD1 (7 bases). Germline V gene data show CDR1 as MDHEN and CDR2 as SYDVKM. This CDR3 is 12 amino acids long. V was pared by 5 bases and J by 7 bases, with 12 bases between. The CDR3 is CASSISGGEQYF. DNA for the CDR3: TGTGCCAGCAGTATCTCAGGGGGGGAGCAGTACTTC. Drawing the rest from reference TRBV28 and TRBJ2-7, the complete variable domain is DVKVTQSSRYLVKRTGEKVFLECVQDMDHENMFWYRQDPGLGLRLIYFSYDVKMKEKGDIPEGYSVSREKKERFSLILESASTNQTSMYLCASSISGGEQYFGPGTRLTVT.

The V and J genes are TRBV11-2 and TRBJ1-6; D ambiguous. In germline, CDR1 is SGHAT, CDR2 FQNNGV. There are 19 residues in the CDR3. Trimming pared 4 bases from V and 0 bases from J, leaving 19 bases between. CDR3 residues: CASSSLYGFSGSYNSPLHF. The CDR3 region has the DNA TGTGCCAGCAGCTCCCTCTACGGTTTCTCCGGCTCCTATAATTCACCCCTCCACTTT.

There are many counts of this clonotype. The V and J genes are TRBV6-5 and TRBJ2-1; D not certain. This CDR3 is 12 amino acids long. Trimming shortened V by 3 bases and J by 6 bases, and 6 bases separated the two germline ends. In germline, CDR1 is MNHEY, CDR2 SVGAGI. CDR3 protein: CASSYDPNEQFF. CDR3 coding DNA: TGTGCCAGCAGTTATGACCCCAATGAGCAGTTCTTC.

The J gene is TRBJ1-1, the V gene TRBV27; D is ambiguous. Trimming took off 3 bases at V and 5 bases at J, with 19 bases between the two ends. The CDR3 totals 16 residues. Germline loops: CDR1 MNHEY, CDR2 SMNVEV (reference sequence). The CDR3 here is CASSFSGRRSRTEAFF. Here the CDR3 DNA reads TGTGCCAGCAGTTTTAGCGGCCGACGGAGCAGGACTGAAGCTTTCTTT.

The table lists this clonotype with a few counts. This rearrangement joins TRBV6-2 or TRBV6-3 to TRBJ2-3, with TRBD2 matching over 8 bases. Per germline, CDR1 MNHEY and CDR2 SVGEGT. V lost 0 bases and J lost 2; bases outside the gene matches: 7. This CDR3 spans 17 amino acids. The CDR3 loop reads CASSYSTTSEDTDTQYF. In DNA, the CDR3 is TGTGCCAGCAGTTACTCGACGACTAGCGAAGACACAGATACGCAGTATTTT.

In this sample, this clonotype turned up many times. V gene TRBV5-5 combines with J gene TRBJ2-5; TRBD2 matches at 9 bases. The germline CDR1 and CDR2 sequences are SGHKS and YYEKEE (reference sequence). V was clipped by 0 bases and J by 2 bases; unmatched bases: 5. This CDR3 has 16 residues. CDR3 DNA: TGTGCCAGCAGCTTGGCCGCGCTAGCGGGACAAGAGACCCAGTACTTC. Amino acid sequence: CASSLAALAGQETQYF.

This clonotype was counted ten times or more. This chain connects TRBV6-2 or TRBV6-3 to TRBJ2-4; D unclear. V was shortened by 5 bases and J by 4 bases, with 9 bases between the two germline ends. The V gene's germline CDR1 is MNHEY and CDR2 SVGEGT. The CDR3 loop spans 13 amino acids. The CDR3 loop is CASSPPAKNIQYF. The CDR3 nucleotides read TGTGCCAGCAGTCCTCCCGCTAAAAACATTCAGTACTTC.